This T cell receptor beta chain was observed in a study of ipilimumab plus nivolumab after autologous stem cell transplantation. On this clone itself: Antigen unknown.

Study-level results: Authors suggest TCR repertoire, Treg phenotype and gut microbiota support further study.

The data were produced by immunoSEQ multiplex PCR, yet TCRdb's version contains in-frame clones alone and is incomplete. The sample yields fewer than 20,000 clones, around 81% seen once. This CDR3 has 17 amino acids. Germline CDR1 is SGDLS and CDR2 is YYNGEE. V shed 4 bases, J shed 1 base, and the junction held 7 bases outside the gene matches. Ipilimumab, 1 mg/kg, started 14 to 28 days after autologous transplant. This TCR was recovered from a male donor with diffuse large B-cell lymphoma. The rearrangement joins TRBV9 to TRBJ2-3, with TRBD2 matching 12 bases. The input for sequencing was PBMCs, taken in a trial of ipilimumab plus nivolumab as post-transplant consolidation. The CDR3 DNA follows: TGTGCCAGCAGCCCACGTCGGACTAGCGGGGGCACAGATACGCAGTATTTT. It specifies CASSPRRTSGGTDTQYF.